These 28 T cell receptor beta chains originate from one sample sequenced in a study of glioma-infiltrating T cells after dendritic cell vaccination listed by TCRdb under 2016. The library was obtained by the immunoSEQ multiplex PCR assay. What TCRdb holds here is the immuneACCESS table cut down to in-frame rearrangements. Part of the clones is not present; checked against another copy, under half of the missing clones reflect an unresolved V gene, and the others are unexplained. The sample table lists approximately 84,000 clones, over 75% of them with a count of one. The ten top clones hold around 16% of the sample. This specimen was blood, taken before dendritic cell vaccination. The receptors here all came from a human donor with glioblastoma.

J is TRBJ2-1 and V is TRBV5-1; 9 nucleotides match TRBD2. The ends lost 2 bases at V and 8 bases at J; junction bases unmatched: 8. This CDR3 spans 15 amino acids. The V gene's germline CDR1 is SGHRS and CDR2 YFSETQ. As DNA, the CDR3 is TGCGCCAGCAGCTTTAGCGGGAGAGTCGTCGATGAGCAGTTCTTC. Its translation: CASSFSGRVVDEQFF.

The chain combines TRBV7-9 with TRBJ2-1, with D tentatively TRBD2 (5 bases). The CDR3 totals 16 residues. Trimming removed 0 bases from V and 2 bases from J, with 11 bases in between. CDR1 is SEHNR and CDR2 is FQNEAQ in the germline V gene (reference sequence). The CDR3 here is CASSLAQSGPYNEQFF. CDR3 in DNA: TGTGCCAGCAGCTTAGCGCAGAGCGGACCCTACAATGAGCAGTTCTTC.

This clone was picked up a small number of times. The V call is TRBV4-1, the J call TRBJ1-4; 9 bases fit TRBD1. The V gene end was trimmed by 2 bases and the J gene end by 7 bases; junction bases not matched to a gene: 5. The length of the CDR3 is 15 residues. Per the germline V gene, CDR1 is MGHRA and CDR2 is YSYEKL. The CDR3 protein is CASSQLQGAREKLFF. The CDR3, as DNA: TGCGCCAGCAGCCAACTACAGGGGGCGCGTGAAAAACTGTTTTTT.

This chain uses TRBV27 with TRBJ1-1, with D perhaps TRBD1 (6 bases). Germline lookup yields CDR1 MNHEY and CDR2 SMNVEV (reference sequence). The CDR3 is 14 residues long. V lost 2 bases and J lost 1, with 8 bases in between. In DNA, the CDR3 is TGTGCCAGCAGTTTAAGGGGACAGAACACTGAAGCTTTCTTT. It yields the protein CASSLRGQNTEAFF.

This chain uses TRBV2 with TRBJ2-3; 8 bases match TRBD2. This CDR3 has 15 residues. Trimming took 6 bases from V and 2 from J; bases not matched to a gene: 7. Germline CDR1 SNHLY, CDR2 FYNNEI. CDR3 nucleotides: TGTGCCAGCAGGGGTAGCGGGGCTAACACAGATACGCAGTATTTT. It specifies CASRGSGANTDTQYF.

This chain connects TRBV9 to TRBJ2-1, with 8 bases lining up with TRBD1. The CDR3 length is 19 residues. Trimming removed 0 bases from V and 6 bases from J; junction bases left unmatched: 17. The germline V gene has CDR1 SGDLS and CDR2 YYNGEE. The CDR3 bases are TGTGCCAGCAGCGTAGCTACGGCGTCAGGGGACAGGAGAGTCAATGAGCAGTTCTTC. Its translation: CASSVATASGDRRVNEQFF.

V usage is TRBV4-1 and J usage is TRBJ2-2; 11 nucleotides align to TRBD2. Germline lookup yields CDR1 MGHRA and CDR2 YSYEKL. The CDR3 covers 16 residues. Trimming took 1 base from V and 6 from J; bases not matched to a gene: 4. CDR3 sequence (DNA): TGCGCCAGCAGCCAAGTCGTGGGACTAGCGGCCGGGGAGCTGTTTTTT. Its translation: CASSQVVGLAAGELFF.

The chain carries TRBV18 and TRBJ2-1; 12 nucleotides match TRBD2. The length of the CDR3 is 15 residues. V shed 6 bases, J shed 6 bases, and the junction held 6 bases outside the gene matches. The V gene's germline CDR1 is KGHSH and CDR2 LQKENI. The CDR3 protein is CASSPSGGALNEQFF. The CDR3 coding sequence is TGTGCCAGCTCCCCTAGCGGGGGGGCTCTCAATGAGCAGTTCTTC.

J is TRBJ2-2 and V is TRBV4-1; a weak D match, TRBD2 (6 bases). V lost 3 bases, J lost 6 bases, and 8 bases lay in between. The CDR3 consists of 13 residues. Germline CDR1 is MGHRA and CDR2 is YSYEKL. The CDR3 spells CASSQGGPGELFF. The DNA of the CDR3 is TGCGCCAGCAGCCAGGGGGGACCCGGGGAGCTGTTTTTT.

The DNA for the CDR3 is TGTGCCAGCACGTCCCTAGCGTCCCTCAATGAGCAGTTCTTC. Translated, it gives CASTSLASLNEQFF. This chain links TRBV7-9 with TRBJ2-1, with D perhaps TRBD2 (6 bases). The CDR3 is 14 amino acids. Trimming took off 7 bases at V and 6 bases at J, with 16 bases between the two ends. Germline V gene data show CDR1 as SEHNR and CDR2 as FQNEAQ (reference sequence).

The chain joins TRBV2 to TRBJ2-2; 11 nucleotides line up with TRBD1. V lost 6 bases and J lost 7; bases outside the gene matches: 7. Germline V gene lookup returns CDR1 SNHLY and CDR2 FYNNEI. The CDR3 covers 15 residues. The chain's CDR3 is CASSKDRGRVGELFF. Written as DNA, the CDR3 is TGTGCCAGCAGCAAGGACAGGGGGCGTGTCGGGGAGCTGTTTTTT.

J is TRBJ2-7 and V is TRBV28; 8 bases agree with TRBD2. Looked up from germline, CDR1 is MDHEN and CDR2 is SYDVKM. J was trimmed by 3 bases and V by 5 bases; bases with no gene match: 6. The CDR3 consists of 14 residues. The CDR3 protein is CASSTAGVFYEQYF. CDR3 coding DNA: TGTGCCAGCAGTACAGCGGGAGTCTTCTACGAGCAGTACTTC.

The genes are TRBV6-4 and TRBJ2-3; TRBD2 might be the D (7 bases). Looked up from germline, CDR1 is MRHNA and CDR2 is SNTAGT. The V and J ends lost 0 bases and 1 base respectively, with 14 bases between them. The CDR3 spans 17 residues. CDR3 residues: CASSDSAGAGGTDTQYF. The CDR3 nucleotides are TGTGCCAGCAGTGACTCCGCGGGGGCAGGGGGCACAGATACGCAGTATTTT.

The CDR3 DNA reads TGCGCCAGCAGCTCCCAGACAGGGACCTTGACTGAAGCTTTCTTT. This encodes CASSSQTGTLTEAFF. The chain carries TRBV4-3 and TRBJ1-1; 7 bases line up with TRBD1. V gave up 5 bases and J gave up 5 bases; unmatched junction bases: 11. CDR1 is LGHNA and CDR2 is YSLEER in the germline V gene. This CDR3 has 15 residues.

The chain combines TRBV18 with TRBJ2-1, with D perhaps TRBD2 (7 bases). This CDR3 has 20 residues. Germline V CDR1 and CDR2: KGHSH, LQKENI. The V and J ends lost 4 bases and 6 bases respectively, with 31 bases between them. This CDR3 reads CASSQRGGGNPPSPSNEQFF. Here the CDR3 DNA reads TGTGCCAGCTCACAAAGAGGGGGGGGTAACCCTCCGAGTCCCTCCAATGAGCAGTTCTTC.

The gene calls are TRBV7-9 and TRBJ1-2; 8 nucleotides agree with TRBD1. The CDR3 sequence is 15 residues long. J gave up 3 bases and V 0 bases, and 3 bases lay outside the gene matches. The germline CDR1 and CDR2 sequences are SEHNR and FQNEAQ (reference sequence). The CDR3 loop reads CASSLALGQDYGYTF. The CDR3 DNA is TGTGCCAGCAGCTTAGCGCTGGGACAGGACTATGGCTACACCTTC. Full variable domain (rest looked up from reference TRBV7-9 and TRBJ1-2): DTGVSQNPRHKITKRGQNVTFRCDPISEHNRLYWYRQTLGQGPEFLTYFQNEAQLEKSRLLSDRFSAERPKGSFSTLEIQRTEQGDSAMYLCASSLALGQDYGYTFGSGTRLTVV.

This rearrangement joins TRBV19 to TRBJ2-7; 7 bases are shared with TRBD1. The J segment lost 4 bases and the V segment lost 7 bases, leaving 16 bases of the junction unmatched. The CDR3 covers 16 residues. Germline loops: CDR1 LNHDA, CDR2 SQIVND (reference sequence). For the CDR3, the DNA is TGTGCCAGTACCTCAGGCCCGACAGGGTCGGGGTACGAGCAGTACTTC. Its protein is CASTSGPTGSGYEQYF.

CDR3 region: CASSVVEGRPETNYGYTF. The CDR3 DNA is TGTGCCAGCAGCGTAGTCGAGGGCAGACCTGAAACTAACTATGGCTACACCTTC. The chain uses TRBV9 and TRBJ1-2; D unresolved. This CDR3 comprises 18 residues. With 0 bases removed from V and 0 bases from J, the gap between germline ends came to 18 bases. Germline CDR1 is SGDLS and CDR2 is YYNGEE.

The chain uses TRBV7-2 and TRBJ1-1; weak D call: TRBD1 (6 bases). Trimming shortened V by 5 bases and J by 4 bases, and 11 bases separated the two germline ends. The germline CDR1 and CDR2 sequences are SGHTA and FQGNSA. This CDR3 contains 13 residues. The CDR3 loop is CASSNNRATEAFF. The CDR3, as DNA: TGTGCCAGCAGCAACAACAGGGCCACTGAAGCTTTCTTT.

This sequence joins TRBV25-1 and TRBJ1-6, with 7 bases fitting TRBD1. The CDR3 is 15 residues long. CDR1 is MGHDK and CDR2 is SYGVNS in the germline V gene. Trimming removed 3 bases from V and 9 bases from J; junction bases left unmatched: 8. The CDR3 nucleotides read TGTGCCAGCAGTGATGATCGACAGGGTAGTTCACCCCTCCACTTT. Translating gives CASSDDRQGSSPLHF. The full variable domain, its missing parts supplied by reference TRBV25-1 and TRBJ1-6, is EADIYQTPRYLVIGTGKKITLECSQTMGHDKMYWYQQDPGMELHLIHYSYGVNSTEKGDLSSESTVSRIRTEHFPLTLESARPSHTSQYLCASSDDRQGSSPLHFGNGTRLTVT.

The rearrangement uses TRBV7-6 and TRBJ1-1; D not certain. V was clipped by 2 bases and J by 8 bases, with 15 bases between them. Germline-derived CDR1 and CDR2 are SGHVS and FNYEAQ. This CDR3 comprises 14 residues. This CDR3 reads CASSLNDRHQEAFF. Here the CDR3 DNA reads TGTGCCAGCAGCTTAAACGATCGACACCAAGAAGCTTTCTTT.

The genes are TRBV29-1 and TRBJ2-2; 9 positions match TRBD1. The length of the CDR3 is 14 residues. Germline V lookup: CDR1 SQVTM, CDR2 ANQGSEA. The V and J ends lost 3 bases and 3 bases, in that order; junction bases with no gene match: 2. The CDR3 nucleotides are TGCAGCGTTGACGGGACAGGGCACACCGGGGAGCTGTTTTTT. Its protein product is CSVDGTGHTGELFF.

The chain uses TRBV5-1 and TRBJ2-3, with 10 bases lining up with TRBD1. This CDR3 is 16 amino acids long. The V gene's germline CDR1 is SGHRS and CDR2 YFSETQ. Trimming at V came to 4 bases and at J to 4 bases, leaving 9 bases not matched to a gene. CDR3 DNA sequence: TGCGCCAGCAGCGCCCCGGGACAGGGGATTTCAGATACGCAGTATTTT. Residues: CASSAPGQGISDTQYF.

The CDR3 loop reads CASSLEGTGGYEQYF. Here the CDR3 DNA reads TGTGCCAGCAGCCTAGAGGGGACAGGGGGCTACGAGCAGTACTTC. V is TRBV5-5 and J is TRBJ2-7; 11 positions agree with TRBD1. Losses at the gene ends were 4 bases for V and 3 bases for J; bases not matched to a gene: 6. The CDR3 loop spans 15 amino acids. From germline, CDR1 is SGHKS and CDR2 YYEKEE (reference sequence).

The V and J genes are TRBV4-3 and TRBJ2-2, with D perhaps matching TRBD2 (5 bases). Germline V lookup: CDR1 LGHNA, CDR2 YSLEER. Trimming cost V 6 bases and J 2 bases, with 10 bases left between them. This CDR3 spans 14 amino acids. DNA of the CDR3: TGCGCCAGCAGGTCGGGGTTCAACACCGGGGAGCTGTTTTTT. Translation: CASRSGFNTGELFF.

J is TRBJ2-7 and V is TRBV6-5; 9 nucleotides match TRBD1. CDR1 and CDR2 from the germline V gene are MNHEY and SVGAGI. CDR3 length equals 14 residues. The ends lost 5 bases at V and 3 bases at J; junction bases unmatched: 5. The CDR3 DNA follows: TGTGCCAGCAGTACCGGGACAGGGTACTACGAGCAGTACTTC. As protein: CASSTGTGYYEQYF.

The chain has TRBV19 and TRBJ2-7; maybe TRBD2 (6 bases). This CDR3 comprises 14 residues. V was pared by 3 bases and J by 0 bases, with 9 bases between. Germline CDR1 is LNHDA and CDR2 is SQIVND (reference sequence). The chain's CDR3 is CASSIAGSSYEQYF. CDR3 DNA sequence: TGTGCCAGTAGTATCGCGGGGAGCTCCTACGAGCAGTACTTC.

This clone occurred a few times. V is TRBV2 and J is TRBJ2-3; TRBD2 aligns across 14 bases. Germline CDR1 and CDR2: SNHLY and FYNNEI. This CDR3 contains 14 residues. V gave up 9 bases and J gave up 4 bases; unmatched junction bases: 3. The CDR3 DNA is TGTGCCAGGGGACTAGCGGGAGTCTCAGATACGCAGTATTTT. Protein sequence: CARGLAGVSDTQYF. The whole variable domain, filled in from reference TRBV2 and TRBJ2-3, reads EPEVTQTPSHQVTQMGQEVILRCVPISNHLYFYWYRQILGQKVEFLVSFYNNEISEKSEIFDDQFSVERPDGSNFTLKIRSTKLEDSAMYFCARGLAGVSDTQYFGPGTRLTVL.